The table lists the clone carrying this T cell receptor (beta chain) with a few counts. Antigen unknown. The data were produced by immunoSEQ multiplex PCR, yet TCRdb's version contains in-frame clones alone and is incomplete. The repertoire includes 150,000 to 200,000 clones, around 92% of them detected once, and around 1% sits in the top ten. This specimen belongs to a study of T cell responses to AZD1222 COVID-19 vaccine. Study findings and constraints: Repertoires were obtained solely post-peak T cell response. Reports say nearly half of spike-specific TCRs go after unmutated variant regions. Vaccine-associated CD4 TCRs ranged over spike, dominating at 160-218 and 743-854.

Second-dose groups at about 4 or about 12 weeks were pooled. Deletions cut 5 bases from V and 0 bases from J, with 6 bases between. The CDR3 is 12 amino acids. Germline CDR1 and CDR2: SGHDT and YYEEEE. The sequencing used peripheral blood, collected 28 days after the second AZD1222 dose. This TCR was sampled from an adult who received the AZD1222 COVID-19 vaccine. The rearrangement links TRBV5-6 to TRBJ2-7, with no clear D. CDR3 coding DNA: TGTGCCAGCAGTTCTAGCTCCTACGAGCAGTACTTC. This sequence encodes CASSSSSYEQYF.